These 18 T cell receptor beta chains came from one sample sequenced in a study of cytomegalovirus exposure and HLA in healthy donors. With 60 Vbeta and 13 Jbeta primers, the PCR was carried out. Repertoires were generated with immunoSEQ multiplex PCR, while TCRdb's copy carries only in-frame clones and drops some. The sample shows 100,000 to 150,000 clones, over 80% of them seen only once. Material for sequencing was PBMCs. Receptor source: a man aged 18 to 29 in good health and CMV-seropositive.

This chain uses TRBV14 with TRBJ2-3; 9 bases line up with TRBD1. With V trimmed by 4 bases and J by 6 bases, 14 bases remained unmatched. The length of the CDR3 is 17 residues. Looked up from germline, CDR1 is SGHDN and CDR2 is FVKESK. CDR3 DNA: TGTGCCAGCAGCCGCATACTGAAACAGGGGGCTTGGGATACGCAGTATTTT. It yields the protein CASSRILKQGAWDTQYF.

This chain joins TRBV19 and TRBJ2-4; possibly TRBD1 for D (6 bases). Germline V lookup: CDR1 LNHDA, CDR2 SQIVND (reference sequence). CDR3 length equals 15 residues. V was pared by 9 bases and J by 0 bases, with 15 bases between. In DNA, the CDR3 is TGTGCCAGCCACTCTCAGGGGAAAGCCAAAAACATTCAGTACTTC. Residues: CASHSQGKAKNIQYF.

DNA for the CDR3: TGTGCCAGTAGTATAGATTCCGATCAGCCCCAGCATTTT. The encoded protein is CASSIDSDQPQHF. The genes are TRBV19 and TRBJ1-5, with unresolved D. Trimming took 0 bases from V and 5 from J, leaving 5 bases between them. The CDR3 covers 13 residues. CDR1 LNHDA and CDR2 SQIVND come from the germline V gene (reference sequence).

The V call is TRBV7-3, the J call TRBJ2-3; tentative D call: TRBD2 (6 bases). CDR1 is SGHTA, CDR2 FQGTGA, per germline. V was trimmed by 2 bases and J by 1 base, leaving 10 bases between them. The CDR3 consists of 15 residues. CDR3: CASSLLGLGTDTQYF. For the CDR3, the DNA is TGTGCCAGCAGCTTACTGGGACTTGGCACAGATACGCAGTATTTT.

The chain links TRBV9 to TRBJ2-3; D possibly corresponds to TRBD2 (6 bases). The CDR3 is made up of 16 amino acids. Germline lookup yields CDR1 SGDLS and CDR2 YYNGEE. Trimming removed 2 bases from V and 2 bases from J, with 15 bases in between. The CDR3 DNA reads TGTGCCAGCAGCGTCCTCCCGCGGGGTCCCACAGATACGCAGTATTTT. It is translated as CASSVLPRGPTDTQYF.

The genes are TRBV5-1 and TRBJ2-3; D is perhaps TRBD1 (6 bases). CDR3 length: 15 amino acids. Germline V lookup: CDR1 SGHRS, CDR2 YFSETQ. Trimming stripped 4 bases from V and 0 bases from J, with 12 bases between. The DNA for the CDR3 is TGCGCCAGCAGCCCGGGACACACAAGCACAGATACGCAGTATTTT. Translated, it gives CASSPGHTSTDTQYF.

The table lists this clone with many counts. The CDR3 nucleotides are TGTGCCAGCAGTTATGGACAGCGAACTAATTCACCCCTCCACTTT. Residues: CASSYGQRTNSPLHF. V usage is TRBV28 and J usage is TRBJ1-6; maybe TRBD1 (6 bases). V lost 4 bases to trimming and J lost 6 bases, with 13 bases between them. The length of the CDR3 is 15 residues. Germline lookup yields CDR1 MDHEN and CDR2 SYDVKM.

The rearrangement joins TRBV10-3 to TRBJ1-3; 8 bases line up with TRBD1. With V trimmed by 9 bases and J by 8 bases, 15 bases remained unmatched. The CDR3 loop spans 15 amino acids. Germline loops: CDR1 ENHRY, CDR2 SYGVKD. This CDR3 is CAIAYPGGRGDTIYF. The CDR3 coding sequence is TGTGCCATAGCGTACCCAGGGGGCCGAGGTGACACCATATATTTT.

V gene TRBV5-1 combines with J gene TRBJ2-3, with a weak D call TRBD1 (6 bases). CDR1 is SGHRS and CDR2 is YFSETQ in the germline V gene. This CDR3 contains 15 residues. With 3 bases removed from V and 4 bases from J, the gap between germline ends came to 15 bases. The chain's CDR3 is CASSSQGRSADTQYF. In DNA form, the CDR3 reads TGCGCCAGCAGCTCCCAGGGGAGAAGCGCAGATACGCAGTATTTT.

The chain combines TRBV5-6 with TRBJ2-1, with 11 nucleotides matching TRBD2. The germline CDR1 and CDR2 sequences are SGHDT and YYEEEE. V was pared by 2 bases and J by 2 bases, with 0 bases of the junction left unmatched. The CDR3 runs to 15 residues. This CDR3 is CASSLLAGAYNEQFF. Written as DNA, the CDR3 is TGTGCCAGCAGCTTACTAGCGGGGGCCTACAATGAGCAGTTCTTC.

This sequence joins TRBV5-1 and TRBJ1-3, with D unresolved. Germline CDR1 is SGHRS and CDR2 is YFSETQ. V was cut by 1 base and J by 0 bases, with 8 bases left in between. This CDR3 has 15 amino acids. In DNA, the CDR3 is TGCGCCAGCAGCTTGCACGGTTCCTCTGGAAACACCATATATTTT. This encodes CASSLHGSSGNTIYF.

The V gene is TRBV7-2, the J gene TRBJ2-2, with TRBD2 matching 9 bases. The J segment lost 4 bases and the V segment lost 5 bases, leaving 2 bases of the junction unmatched. Germline CDR1 reads SGHTA; CDR2 reads FQGNSA. This CDR3 is built from 14 residues. The CDR3 here is CASSGLASTGELFF. Here the CDR3 DNA reads TGTGCCAGCAGCGGACTAGCGAGCACCGGGGAGCTGTTTTTT.

In its sample, this clone was seen a few times. The gene calls are TRBV6-1 and TRBJ1-1; TRBD1 matches 8 bases. Trimming took 6 bases from V and 2 from J; bases not matched to a gene: 5. This CDR3 has 14 amino acids. Germline loops: CDR1 MNHNS, CDR2 SASEGT. The chain's CDR3 is CASRDRELNTEAFF. In DNA form, the CDR3 reads TGTGCCAGCAGGGACAGGGAATTAAACACTGAAGCTTTCTTT.

J is TRBJ2-6 and V is TRBV21-1; no DNA check was done on the table's D call, TRBD2. TRBV21-1 counts as a pseudogene. CDR3 length equals 16 residues. CDR3 sequence: CASIKTRVSGANVLTF. CDR3 in DNA: TGTGCCAGCATAAAAACTAGGGTATCTGGGGCCAACGTCCTGACTTTC.

The genes are TRBV2 and TRBJ2-1; 10 bases match TRBD2. Germline trimming cut 9 bases from V and 6 bases from J; bases unmatched to any gene: 8. From germline, CDR1 is SNHLY and CDR2 FYNNEI. CDR3 size: 14 residues. The CDR3 sequence is CAREAGGPVNEQFF. The DNA of the CDR3 is TGTGCCAGGGAAGCGGGGGGGCCAGTCAATGAGCAGTTCTTC.

This chain uses TRBV5-6 with TRBJ2-7, with 7 positions matching TRBD2. V lost 4 bases to trimming and J lost 2 bases; unmatched junction nucleotides: 6. Germline loops: CDR1 SGHDT, CDR2 YYEEEE. The CDR3 is 14 amino acids. Here the CDR3 reads CASSPWGGAYEQYF. CDR3 nucleotides: TGTGCCAGCAGCCCCTGGGGGGGGGCCTACGAGCAGTACTTC. The variable domain in full, with the rest retrieved from reference TRBV5-6 and TRBJ2-7, is DAGVTQSPTHLIKTRGQQVTLRCSPKSGHDTVSWYQQALGQGPQFIFQYYEEEERQRGNFPDRFSGHQFPNYSSELNVNALLLGDSALYLCASSPWGGAYEQYFGPGTRLTVT.

This clone came up a few times. The chain joins TRBV4-1 to TRBJ1-1, with no clear D. Germline loops: CDR1 MGHRA, CDR2 YSYEKL. The V gene lost 3 bases and the J gene lost 0 bases, with 5 bases spanning the gap. The CDR3 spans 13 residues. DNA of the CDR3: TGCGCCAGCAGCCATACAGTGAACACTGAAGCTTTCTTT. It is translated as CASSHTVNTEAFF.

The chain links TRBV9 to TRBJ2-3; 8 bases map to TRBD1. This CDR3 is built from 16 residues. V dropped 0 bases and J dropped 0; count of bases not matched to a gene: 3. The germline gives CDR1 SGDLS, CDR2 YYNGEE. The CDR3 loop is CASSVDRDRSTDTQYF. The DNA of the CDR3 is TGTGCCAGCAGCGTAGATAGGGACAGGAGCACAGATACGCAGTATTTT. The entire variable domain, with the rest obtained from reference TRBV9 and TRBJ2-3, is as follows: DSGVTQTPKHLITATGQRVTLRCSPRSGDLSVYWYQQSLDQGLQFLIQYYNGEERAKGNILERFSAQQFPDLHSELNLSSLELGDSALYFCASSVDRDRSTDTQYFGPGTRLTVL.